The 19 T cell receptor beta chains in this list originate from one sample, sequenced in a study of shared clonotypes between healthy human individuals. Repertoires were generated with immunoSEQ multiplex PCR, while TCRdb's copy carries only in-frame clones and drops some. The sample includes over a million clones, approximately 96% of them seen just once. Sample: naive CD4+ T cells sorted from blood. Stated subset: CD45RA+ positively selected. These receptor sequences come from a young man in good health.

This rearrangement joins TRBV25-1 to TRBJ2-3, with D perhaps TRBD1 or TRBD2 (5 bases each). Germline V gene lookup returns CDR1 MGHDK and CDR2 SYGVNS. The CDR3 length is 16 residues. Trimming removed 4 bases from V and 2 bases from J, with 16 bases in between. In DNA, the CDR3 is TGTGCCAGCAGTGGAGCTCGGGACCGTCTCACAGATACGCAGTATTTT. Translated, it gives CASSGARDRLTDTQYF.

This sequence joins TRBV7-8 and TRBJ2-3, with D uncertain. The CDR3 has 14 residues. Germline V lookup: CDR1 SGHVS, CDR2 FQNEAQ. V lost 0 bases, J lost 4 bases, and 8 bases lay in between. The chain's CDR3 is CASSLALRPDTQYF. Written as DNA, the CDR3 is TGTGCCAGCAGCTTAGCGCTCAGGCCAGATACGCAGTATTTT.

This CDR3 is CASSSAWDRTDTQYF. In nucleotides, the CDR3 is TGTGCCAGTAGTAGCGCGTGGGATCGTACAGATACGCAGTATTTT. The rearrangement links TRBV19 to TRBJ2-3; D not certain. The CDR3 extends over 15 amino acids. V lost 4 bases to trimming and J lost 3 bases, with 14 bases between them. Germline V CDR1 and CDR2: LNHDA, SQIVND (reference sequence).

J is TRBJ1-5 and V is TRBV19, with 9 positions matching TRBD1. The CDR3 extends over 23 amino acids. The germline gives CDR1 LNHDA, CDR2 SQIVND (reference sequence). V lost 4 bases to trimming and J lost 2 bases; unmatched junction nucleotides: 27. CDR3 nucleotides: TGTGCCAGTAGTAGTCCACGGGCCATCCTCGGGACAGGGTCGGAACTAGGCAATCAGCCCCAGCATTTT. Its translation is CASSSPRAILGTGSELGNQPQHF. The full variable domain, rest sourced from reference TRBV19 and TRBJ1-5, is DGGITQSPKYLFRKEGQNVTLSCEQNLNHDAMYWYRQDPGQGLRLIYYSQIVNDFQKGDIAEGYSVSREKKESFPLTVTSAQKNPTAFYLCASSSPRAILGTGSELGNQPQHFGDGTRLSIL.

The chain links TRBV7-9 to TRBJ1-1; 8 bases map to TRBD1. The length of the CDR3 is 16 residues. Germline V gives CDR1 SEHNR, CDR2 FQNEAQ (reference sequence). The V segment lost 4 bases and the J segment 5 bases; nucleotides outside the gene matches: 12. The CDR3 bases are TGTGCCAGCAGCTCGCCGGCCCGGGACAGGTATACTGAAGCTTTCTTT. This encodes CASSSPARDRYTEAFF.

Only one count was recorded for this clone. This same CDR3 is encoded by further DNA sequences in the sample. This chain joins TRBV18 and TRBJ2-5; no definite D call. CDR3 length equals 12 residues. With 2 bases removed from V and 5 bases from J, the gap between germline ends came to 6 bases. Germline CDR1 is KGHSH and CDR2 is LQKENI. CDR3 loop: CASSPKRETQYF. CDR3 DNA: TGTGCCAGCTCACCAAAAAGGGAGACCCAGTACTTC. Full variable domain (remainder filled in from reference TRBV18 and TRBJ2-5): NAGVMQNPRHLVRRRGQEARLRCSPMKGHSHVYWYRQLPEEGLKFMVYLQKENIIDESGMPKERFSAEFPKEGPSILRIQQVVRGDSAAYFCASSPKRETQYFGPGTRLLVL.

The genes are TRBV18 and TRBJ2-3; 9 nucleotides agree with TRBD2. V dropped 2 bases and J dropped 3; count of bases not matched to a gene: 6. The CDR3 covers 16 residues. CDR1 KGHSH and CDR2 LQKENI come from the germline V gene. CDR3 coding DNA: TGTGCCAGCTCACCAAAGGGTCTAGCGGGAACAGATACGCAGTATTTT. Amino acid sequence: CASSPKGLAGTDTQYF.

The chain carries TRBV28 and TRBJ2-1; a possible D gene is TRBD1 (6 bases). From germline, CDR1 is MDHEN and CDR2 SYDVKM. The CDR3 runs 13 residues. The V end lost 8 bases, the J end lost 3 bases, and 11 bases lay between the germline ends. CDR3 amino acids: CASGQTYYNEQFF. CDR3 coding DNA: TGTGCCAGCGGACAGACTTACTACAATGAGCAGTTCTTC.

This chain uses TRBV10-3 with TRBJ2-7, with D perhaps matching TRBD2 (6 bases). The V gene's germline CDR1 is ENHRY and CDR2 SYGVKD. The CDR3 extends over 16 amino acids. Trimming left V 5 bases short and J 3 bases short, with 20 bases between. The CDR3 sequence is CAISPWGEASYYEQYF. DNA for the CDR3: TGTGCCATCAGTCCTTGGGGGGAGGCTTCCTACTACGAGCAGTACTTC.

The chain links TRBV5-1 to TRBJ1-4; TRBD1 agrees at 8 bases. The CDR3 runs 15 residues. Germline lookup yields CDR1 SGHRS and CDR2 YFSETQ. The V and J ends lost 2 bases and 12 bases, in that order; junction bases with no gene match: 12. In DNA form, the CDR3 reads TGCGCCAGCAGCTTCCAACAGGGGGGTTGGGGCGAACTGTTTTTT. Protein product: CASSFQQGGWGELFF.

This chain links TRBV7-2 with TRBJ2-2, with 10 bases aligning to TRBD2. Germline lookup yields CDR1 SGHTA and CDR2 FQGNSA. V lost 4 bases, J lost 5 bases, and 4 bases stayed unmatched. The CDR3 extends over 15 amino acids. In DNA, the CDR3 is TGTGCCAGCAGCTCTAGCGGGAGTGCGACCGGGGAGCTGTTTTTT. Protein sequence: CASSSSGSATGELFF.

As to this clone: In the same sample, other DNA sequences code for this CDR3. The chain joins TRBV28 to TRBJ2-1; unclear D gene. This CDR3 has 12 residues. CDR1 and CDR2 from the germline V gene are MDHEN and SYDVKM. Trimming pared 4 bases from V and 1 base from J, leaving 2 bases between. The chain's CDR3 is CASSWSYNEQFF. In nucleotides, the CDR3 is TGTGCCAGCAGTTGGTCCTACAATGAGCAGTTCTTC.

This chain links TRBV9 with TRBJ2-7; no firm D call. CDR1 is SGDLS and CDR2 is YYNGEE in the germline V gene. This CDR3 comprises 14 residues. Trimming left V 0 bases short and J 4 bases short, with 11 bases between. The CDR3, as DNA: TGTGCCAGCAGCGTAGGAGCCCAGCCGTACGAGCAGTACTTC. Amino acid sequence: CASSVGAQPYEQYF.

Here the CDR3 DNA reads TGTGCCAGCCTTTCACAGGGCTACGAGCAGTACTTC. Protein product: CASLSQGYEQYF. The chain has TRBV28 and TRBJ2-7; the D gene is possibly TRBD1 (6 bases). Trimming removed 8 bases from V and 3 bases from J, with 11 bases in between. The CDR3 is 12 residues long. From germline, CDR1 is MDHEN and CDR2 SYDVKM.

The rearrangement joins TRBV5-1 to TRBJ1-1; maybe TRBD1 (6 bases). Trimming stripped 0 bases from V and 2 bases from J, with 8 bases between. The germline CDR1 and CDR2 sequences are SGHRS and YFSETQ. The CDR3 has 14 amino acids. The CDR3 DNA follows: TGCGCCAGCAGCTTGGGGACAGATAACACTGAAGCTTTCTTT. Its protein product is CASSLGTDNTEAFF.

In nucleotides, the CDR3 is TGTGCCAGCAGCCTATGGACTAGCGGGAAGGCCCTCGAGCAGTACTTC. This encodes CASSLWTSGKALEQYF. The rearrangement uses TRBV7-8 and TRBJ2-7, with 12 bases that match TRBD2. V lost 5 bases, J lost 6 bases, and 11 bases stayed unmatched. CDR1 and CDR2 from the germline V gene are SGHVS and FQNEAQ. The CDR3 is 16 residues long.

Turning to this clone: The identical CDR3 is also encoded by other nucleotide sequences in the sample. The chain combines TRBV7-6 with TRBJ2-2; unclear D gene. The CDR3 has 14 residues. Deletions cut 0 bases from V and 3 bases from J, with 5 bases between. Looked up from germline, CDR1 is SGHVS and CDR2 is FNYEAQ. The CDR3 bases are TGTGCCAGCAGCTTAGCGGGTGACACCGGGGAGCTGTTTTTT. This gives the protein CASSLAGDTGELFF.

This chain joins TRBV5-4 and TRBJ2-7; the match to TRBD2 covers 8 bases. V gave up 1 base and J gave up 7 bases; unmatched junction bases: 10. Germline V lookup: CDR1 SGHNT, CDR2 YYREEE (reference sequence). The CDR3 runs 15 residues. CDR3 loop: CASSLRAGGRWEQYF. CDR3 in DNA: TGTGCCAGCAGCTTGAGGGCGGGAGGACGGTGGGAGCAGTACTTC.

The gene calls are TRBV2 and TRBJ1-3; D unresolved. CDR3 length: 16 amino acids. The germline gives CDR1 SNHLY, CDR2 FYNNEI. The ends were cut back, 0 bases at V and 0 bases at J, with 9 bases in the middle. The chain's CDR3 is CASSEAGIYSGNTIYF. In nucleotides, the CDR3 is TGTGCCAGCAGTGAAGCGGGGATATACTCTGGAAACACCATATATTTT.